This T cell receptor (beta chain) was retrieved from a study of blood T cells in healthy people across ages. Study results and limitations: Both naive CD4+ cell counts and diversity were greater in long-lived donors than in aged donors.

As for this clonotype: Its antigen is currently unknown.

The CDR3 covers 17 residues. V shed 3 bases and J shed 5 bases, with 23 bases lying between them. Germline V gene sequence: CDR1 GTSNPN, CDR2 SVGIG (reference sequence). Using a J-beta primer mix together with a sample-barcoded 5' primer, a second PCR was run for roughly 6 to 11 cycles. TCRdb analysed the 5' RACE reads with MiXCR anew, one entry per CDR3 protein. The sample shows 600,000 or so distinct CDR3 sequences, around 48% of them seen only once. The J gene is TRBJ2-1, the V gene TRBV30, with a possible D match to TRBD1 (6 bases). Sequencing was carried out using blood. This TCR derives from a man aged 80 or over in good health. CDR3 nucleotides: TGTGCCTGGAGACAGGGCTATCCCCTAGTCGGTGACAATGAGCAGTTCTTC. Translated: CAWRQGYPLVGDNEQFF.